The 10 T cell receptor beta chains below all came from one sample that was sequenced in a study of blood T cell repertoires in COVID-19. Some clones are missing from TCRdb's copy, which holds only in-frame ones; the method was immunoSEQ multiplex PCR. The sample has under 250,000 clones, roughly 80% seen once; the top ten hold under 1.5%. The sequencing input was PBMCs or T cells enriched from blood (not recorded which). The source is a woman aged 40 to 50 with acute COVID-19.

The chain has TRBV5-1 and TRBJ2-1; 7 bases match TRBD2. The germline gives CDR1 SGHRS, CDR2 YFSETQ. With V trimmed by 2 bases and J by 4 bases, 6 bases remained unmatched. The CDR3 has 15 residues. The CDR3 sequence is CASSFGLDNYNEQFF. The CDR3 DNA is TGCGCCAGCAGCTTTGGACTAGATAATTACAATGAGCAGTTCTTC.

This rearrangement joins TRBV27 to TRBJ2-7; D might be TRBD1 (6 bases). The V gene lost 5 bases and the J gene lost 3 bases, with 17 bases spanning the gap. The CDR3 sequence is 15 residues long. Germline V CDR1 and CDR2: MNHEY, SMNVEV (reference sequence). In nucleotides, the CDR3 is TGTGCCAGCAGTCAACAGGGTACGGATAACTACGAGCAGTACTTC. This encodes CASSQQGTDNYEQYF.

This chain joins TRBV27 and TRBJ2-7; 8 bases agree with TRBD2. The length of the CDR3 is 18 residues. V gave up 0 bases and J gave up 0 bases; unmatched junction bases: 10. From germline, CDR1 is MNHEY and CDR2 SMNVEV (reference sequence). The CDR3: CASSLSTGGSVSSYEQYF. CDR3 DNA sequence: TGTGCCAGCAGTTTATCAACGGGGGGGAGCGTATCCTCCTACGAGCAGTACTTC.

This rearrangement joins TRBV11-3 to TRBJ2-1; perhaps TRBD2 as D (6 bases). Trimming took 1 base from V and 5 from J, leaving 12 bases between them. The CDR3 consists of 15 residues. Germline CDR1 is SGHNT and CDR2 is YENEEA. For the CDR3, the DNA is TGTGCCAGCAGCTTAGTGTCGGGACTCCACAATGAGCAGTTCTTC. Encoded protein: CASSLVSGLHNEQFF.

The chain combines TRBV5-1 with TRBJ2-7, with TRBD2 identical over 15 bases. The junction had 9 bases not matched to a gene; V was cut back by 2 bases and J by 3 bases. Per the germline V gene, CDR1 is SGHRS and CDR2 is YFSETQ. The CDR3 extends over 18 amino acids. Here the CDR3 reads CASSFLSGLAGGSYEQYF. In DNA, the CDR3 is TGCGCCAGCAGCTTCCTTTCGGGACTAGCGGGAGGAAGCTACGAGCAGTACTTC.

The chain joins TRBV5-8 to TRBJ2-5; D possibly corresponds to TRBD2 (6 bases). CDR1 is SGHTS and CDR2 is YDEGEE in the germline V gene. V gave up 2 bases and J gave up 3 bases, with 11 bases separating them. The length of the CDR3 is 14 residues. The CDR3 reads CASSFSGGEETQYF. The CDR3 DNA reads TGTGCCAGCAGCTTTAGTGGAGGGGAAGAGACCCAGTACTTC.

CDR3 loop: CSAWRTSFPDTQYF. The CDR3 DNA reads TGCAGCGCCTGGAGGACTAGCTTCCCAGATACGCAGTATTTT. The chain uses TRBV29-1 and TRBJ2-3; 8 bases are shared with TRBD2. The CDR3 is 14 residues long. Per the germline V gene, CDR1 is SQVTM and CDR2 is ANQGSEA. With V trimmed by 7 bases and J by 4 bases, 10 bases remained unmatched.

The CDR3: CASRYLQGGQETQYF. The DNA for the CDR3 is TGTGCCAGCAGATACCTCCAGGGTGGTCAAGAGACCCAGTACTTC. V usage is TRBV11-2 and J usage is TRBJ2-5; weak D call: TRBD1 (5 bases). Germline V lookup: CDR1 SGHAT, CDR2 FQNNGV. This CDR3 contains 15 residues. The germline V and J ends were trimmed by 6 bases and 2 bases, with 16 bases remaining between them.

The CDR3 DNA sequence: TGTGCCAGCAGCCGAACGGGGGGGAATGGGGCCGGGGAGCTGTTTTTT. It specifies CASSRTGGNGAGELFF. The chain recombines TRBV4-2 with TRBJ2-2, with 8 bases fitting TRBD2. V lost 4 bases, J lost 6 bases, and 10 bases stayed unmatched. The V gene's germline CDR1 is LGHNA and CDR2 YNFKEQ. This CDR3 contains 16 residues.

The chain employs TRBV5-1 and TRBJ1-1; 8 nucleotides agree with TRBD1. Germline V gene data show CDR1 as SGHRS and CDR2 as YFSETQ. This CDR3 has 16 amino acids. V lost 4 bases to trimming and J lost 5 bases; unmatched junction nucleotides: 13. CDR3 sequence: CASSVSTGALGTEAFF. As DNA, the CDR3 is TGCGCCAGCAGCGTATCGACAGGGGCCCTTGGGACTGAAGCTTTCTTT.